These 10 T cell receptor beta chains share one sample of origin, sequenced in a study of long-term antiretroviral therapy in people with HIV. They ran version v3.0 of the immunoSEQ assay at survey level. Assay: immunoSEQ multiplex PCR; the TCRdb copy retains only in-frame clones and omits some. Here the sample spans about 25,000 clones, 83% being singletons. Source: unsorted PBMCs, taken 3 years after starting antiretroviral therapy. These TCRs come from a man aged 18 to 35 with HIV.

The chain carries TRBV28 and TRBJ2-3; 12 bases agree with TRBD2. The CDR3 covers 18 residues. V lost 3 bases and J lost 2; bases outside the gene matches: 9. The germline gives CDR1 MDHEN, CDR2 SYDVKM. CDR3 nucleotides: TGTGCCAGCAGTTTTGCTAGCGGGGGGGCCCCCTCCACAGATACGCAGTATTTT. Translating gives CASSFASGGAPSTDTQYF.

The rearrangement links TRBV7-2 to TRBJ1-1; D not resolved. Trimming shortened V by 4 bases and J by 1 base, and 13 bases separated the two germline ends. Germline lookup yields CDR1 SGHTA and CDR2 FQGNSA. The CDR3 is 15 residues long. This chain's CDR3 is CASSSVARRNTEAFF. The CDR3 bases are TGTGCCAGCAGCTCCGTGGCGCGGCGGAACACTGAAGCTTTCTTT.

This sequence joins TRBV10-3 and TRBJ1-2; 9 nucleotides align to TRBD1. J gave up 0 bases and V 6 bases, and 8 bases lay outside the gene matches. The CDR3 covers 16 residues. Germline V CDR1 and CDR2: ENHRY, SYGVKD. The CDR3: CAISGDREVTNYGYTF. The DNA for the CDR3 is TGTGCCATCAGCGGGGACAGGGAGGTTACTAACTATGGCTACACCTTC.

The chain uses TRBV6-6 and TRBJ1-1, with 10 bases matching TRBD1. The germline CDR1 and CDR2 sequences are MNHNY and SVGAGI (reference sequence). The CDR3 length is 15 residues. V gave up 7 bases and J gave up 0 bases; unmatched junction bases: 5. The CDR3, as DNA: TGTGCCAGCAATCCGGGACAGGGGTTGAACACTGAAGCTTTCTTT. Translation gives CASNPGQGLNTEAFF.

The J gene is TRBJ2-1, the V gene TRBV4-1, with 10 bases matching TRBD2. CDR3 size: 15 residues. Unmatched junction bases numbered 9, after V lost 4 bases and J lost 9 bases. Germline V gives CDR1 MGHRA, CDR2 YSYEKL. The CDR3 nucleotides are TGCGCCAGCAGCCCGTCAGCGGGGGGGCGGATTGAGCAGTTCTTC. This sequence encodes CASSPSAGGRIEQFF.

CDR3 region: CASIGRLSYEQYF. The CDR3 DNA reads as TGTGCCAGCATAGGAAGACTCTCCTACGAGCAGTACTTC. The chain couples TRBV21-1 to TRBJ2-7; the tabulated D call, TRBD2, remains unverified against the DNA. TRBV21-1 is labeled a pseudogene. The CDR3 length is 13 residues.

This sequence joins TRBV6-5 and TRBJ2-3; no clear D. The CDR3 runs to 12 residues. From germline, CDR1 is MNHEY and CDR2 SVGAGI. Trimming took off 0 bases at V and 6 bases at J, with 4 bases between the two ends. CDR3 sequence: CASSYSRDTQYF. The CDR3, as DNA: TGTGCCAGCAGTTACTCAAGGGATACGCAGTATTTT.

The chain recombines TRBV10-2 with TRBJ2-7; 8 bases map to TRBD1. CDR3 size: 13 residues. Trimming removed 7 bases from V and 3 bases from J; junction bases left unmatched: 5. CDR1 is WSHSY, CDR2 SAAADI, per germline. In nucleotides, the CDR3 is TGCGCCAGCACACCTGGACAGGGCTACGAGCAGTACGTC. Its translation: CASTPGQGYEQYV.

CDR3: CASSEIQVDGNQPQHF. CDR3 nucleotide sequence: TGTGCCAGCTCAGAGATCCAGGTAGATGGCAATCAGCCCCAGCATTTT. V is TRBV18 and J is TRBJ1-5; no clear D gene. Germline V lookup: CDR1 KGHSH, CDR2 LQKENI. Trimming pared 5 bases from V and 2 bases from J, leaving 16 bases between. The CDR3 is 16 amino acids.

This clone was counted a few times. This CDR3 reads CASSLLRESTDTQYF. The DNA of the CDR3 is TGCGCCAGCAGCTTGCTCAGGGAGTCCACAGATACGCAGTATTTT. The chain employs TRBV5-1 and TRBJ2-3; the D call may be TRBD1 or TRBD2 (5 bases each). This CDR3 region has 15 residues. Trimming took 1 base from V and 2 from J, leaving 11 bases between them. Germline V gives CDR1 SGHRS, CDR2 YFSETQ. Looking up the rest from reference TRBV5-1 and TRBJ2-3 gives the full variable domain: KAGVTQTPRYLIKTRGQQVTLSCSPISGHRSVSWYQQTPGQGLQFLFEYFSETQRNKGNFPGRFSGRQFSNSRSEMNVSTLELGDSALYLCASSLLRESTDTQYFGPGTRLTVL.